The entry below describes one T cell receptor beta chain. These data come from a study of blood T cell repertoires in COVID-19. Across the study: Sites in the United States, Italy and Spain provided acute and convalescent COVID-19 samples.

V shed 5 bases and J shed 3 bases, with 6 bases lying between them. CDR3 length equals 13 residues. The germline CDR1 and CDR2 sequences are KGHDR and SFDVKD. The assay was immunoSEQ multiplex PCR, and TCRdb's table has in-frame clones only and misses some. The sample has around 290,000 clones; roughly 91% are singletons. The chain has TRBV24-1 and TRBJ2-2; D not resolved. The origin of this receptor is a woman between 55 and 75 years old in a cohort exposed to, infected with or recovered from COVID-19 (not recorded which). Sequences were obtained from PBMCs or T cells enriched from blood (not recorded which). The CDR3 loop reads CATSAYDTGELFF. The CDR3 DNA follows: TGTGCCACCAGTGCCTATGACACCGGGGAGCTGTTTTTT.